This T cell receptor beta chain was sequenced during a study of T cells after yellow fever vaccination. Trimming cost V 5 bases and J 1 base, with 11 bases left between them. Germline V gene data show CDR1 as SEHNR and CDR2 as FQNEAQ (reference sequence). This CDR3 spans 14 amino acids. This clonotype appeared a few times. Its target is not known. A 5'RACE template-switching step, the method used to make TCR cDNA, added a universal primer site and UMIs. TCRdb re-derived calls from the 5' RACE reads in MiXCR, one entry per CDR3 protein. The data hold 150,000 to 200,000 distinct CDR3 sequences, with 6% to 7.5% observed a single time. Broader study findings: The secondary response was weaker but peaked faster, day 5 versus 15. In post-booster samples, most primary-vaccination clones reappeared (approximately 96% CD4, 70% to 90% CD8).

Sequencing used CD4+ T cells sorted from PBMCs, obtained 5 to 6 days after the first yellow fever vaccination. The receptor's source is a man younger than 35 who received the YFV17D yellow fever vaccine. This sequence joins TRBV7-9 and TRBJ1-1; TRBD1 is a possible D gene (5 bases). CDR3 in amino acids: CASSQGTGNTEAFF. The CDR3 nucleotides read TGTGCCAGCAGCCAAGGGACGGGGAACACTGAAGCTTTCTTT.